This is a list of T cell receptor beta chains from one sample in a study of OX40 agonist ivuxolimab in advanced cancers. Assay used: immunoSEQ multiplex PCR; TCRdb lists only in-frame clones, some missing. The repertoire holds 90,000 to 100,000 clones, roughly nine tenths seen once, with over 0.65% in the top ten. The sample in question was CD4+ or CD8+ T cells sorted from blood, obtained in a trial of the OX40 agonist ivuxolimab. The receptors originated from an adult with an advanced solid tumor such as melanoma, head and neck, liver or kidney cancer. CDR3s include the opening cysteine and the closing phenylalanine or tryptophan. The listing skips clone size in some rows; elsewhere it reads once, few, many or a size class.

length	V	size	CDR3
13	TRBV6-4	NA	CASRRTGEAGYTF
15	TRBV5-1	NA	CASSLAGTGGQPQHF
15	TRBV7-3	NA	CASSLAGTRQETQYF
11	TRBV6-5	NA	CATQDHNEQFF
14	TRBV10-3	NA	CAISESAGGNEQFF
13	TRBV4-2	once	CASSQDGGYGYTF
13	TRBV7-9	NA	CASTLGWNYGYTF
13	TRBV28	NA	CASSLDRWTTIYF
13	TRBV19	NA	CASSGDLRETQYF
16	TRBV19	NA	CASRQGASGDTDTQYF
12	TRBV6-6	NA	CASTMTDYGYTF
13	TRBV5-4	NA	CASSLTGVIGYTF
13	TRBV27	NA	CASSLSGRYEQYF
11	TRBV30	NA	CAWSPEGTQYF
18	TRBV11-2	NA	CASSFLYRKLGTNQPQHF
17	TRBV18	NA	CASSPPNRGVRNTEAFF
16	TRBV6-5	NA	CASSSSGTSGRYEQYF
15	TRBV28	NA	CATLSGGANTDTQYF
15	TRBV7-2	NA	CASSLSSSSYNEQFF
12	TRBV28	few	CASSAKAGELFF
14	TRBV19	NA	CASSIDLGSNTQYF
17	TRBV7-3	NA	CASSLTWPNEDTGELFF
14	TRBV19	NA	CASSSRPEGQPQHF
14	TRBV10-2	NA	CASSERILNTEAFF
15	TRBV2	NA	CASSQRGTGPTEAFF
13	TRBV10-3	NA	CAGGQGEMDTQYF
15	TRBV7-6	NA	CASSSPASGQETQYF
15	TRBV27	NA	CASSAFQGSNYGYTF
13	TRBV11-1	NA	CASNLGDHNEQFF
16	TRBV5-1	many	CASSLEGTHLSYEQYF
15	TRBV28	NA	CASSSSAGGQETQYF
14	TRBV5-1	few	CASREVGGNSPLHF
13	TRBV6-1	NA	CASSEGEGLSQYF
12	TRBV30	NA	CAWSVLSLAQYF
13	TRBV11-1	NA	CASSLQGDQPQHF
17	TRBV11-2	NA	CASSPHPGTAYQETQYF
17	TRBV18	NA	CASSPRGAGGGTDTQYF
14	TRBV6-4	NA	CASSPNSAENEQFF
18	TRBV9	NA	CASSALAGGMGGADTQYF
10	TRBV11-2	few	CASSSYEQYF
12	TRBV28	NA	CASSFRRDTQYF
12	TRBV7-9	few	CASSSGEQPQHF
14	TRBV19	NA	CASSRQGARETQYF
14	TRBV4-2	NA	CASSQDKGTGELFF
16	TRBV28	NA	CASGEEDRAGSTEAFF
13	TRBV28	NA	CASSTPGWQQAFF
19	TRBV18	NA	CASSPRELRGMAENTEAFF
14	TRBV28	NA	CASSLPGSGNTIYF
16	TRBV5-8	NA	CASSPTRRAGANVLTF
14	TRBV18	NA	CASSEGGGEETQYF
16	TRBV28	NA	CASSQYRDRVGDGYTF
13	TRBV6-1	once	CAIRERAYNEQFF
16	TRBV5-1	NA	CASSLQGQGLINEQYF
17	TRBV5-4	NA	CASSILSGRGSTGELFF